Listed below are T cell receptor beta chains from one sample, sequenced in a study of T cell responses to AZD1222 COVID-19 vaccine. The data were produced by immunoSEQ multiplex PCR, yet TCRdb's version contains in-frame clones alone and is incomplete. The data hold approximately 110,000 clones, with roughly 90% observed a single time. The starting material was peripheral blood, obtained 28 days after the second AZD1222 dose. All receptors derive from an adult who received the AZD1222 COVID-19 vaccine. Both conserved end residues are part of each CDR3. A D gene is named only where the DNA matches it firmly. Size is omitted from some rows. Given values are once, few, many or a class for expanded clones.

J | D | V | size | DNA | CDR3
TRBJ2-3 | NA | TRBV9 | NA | TGTGCCAGCAGCGTAGGGACCCTTCATACGCAGTATTTT | CASSVGTLHTQYF
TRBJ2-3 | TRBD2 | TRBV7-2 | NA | TGTGCCAGCAGCACAAAGGCGGGGGTAACAGATACGCAGTATTTT | CASSTKAGVTDTQYF
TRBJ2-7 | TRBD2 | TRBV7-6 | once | TGTGCCAGCAGCCGCGGGGGCGAGCAGTACTTC | CASSRGGEQYF
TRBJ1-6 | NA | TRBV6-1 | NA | TGTGCCAGCAGTGATGGGACACCGTTCGATTCCTATAATTCACCCCTCCACTTT | CASSDGTPFDSYNSPLHF
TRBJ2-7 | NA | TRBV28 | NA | TGTGCCAGCAGTTTTTCGGGGCCCTACGAGCAGTACTTC | CASSFSGPYEQYF
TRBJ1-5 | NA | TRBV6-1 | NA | TGTGCCAGCAGTGAAAACCCCCAGGGAGTGTTTCAGCCCCAGCATTTT | CASSENPQGVFQPQHF
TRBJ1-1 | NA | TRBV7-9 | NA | TGTGCCAGCAGCTTACAAGGGGCGGTCGGGGCGCAAGCTTTCTTT | CASSLQGAVGAQAFF
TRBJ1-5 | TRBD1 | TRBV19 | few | TGTGCCAGTAGTATATCTGACAGGGCTCAGCCCCAGCATTTT | CASSISDRAQPQHF
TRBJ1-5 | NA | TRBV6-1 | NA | TGTGCCAGCAGTGAAAACGGGGTTCAACAGCCCCAGCATTTT | CASSENGVQQPQHF
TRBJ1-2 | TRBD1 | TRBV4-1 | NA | TGCGCCAGCAGCCAAGACCGGACAGGAGGCTATGGCTACACCTTC | CASSQDRTGGYGYTF
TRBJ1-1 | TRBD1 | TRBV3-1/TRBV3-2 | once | TGTGCCAGCAGCCACGGACAGGGGGGAATAGCTGAAGCTTTCTTT | CASSHGQGGIAEAFF
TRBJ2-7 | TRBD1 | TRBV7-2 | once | TGTGCCAGCAGCTTAGACAGGGGGCGCTTCTACGAGCAGTACTTC | CASSLDRGRFYEQYF
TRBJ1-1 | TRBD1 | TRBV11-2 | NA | TGTGCCAGCAGCTTAGGGCCAGGGGGCTTTGGCACTGAAGCTTTCTTT | CASSLGPGGFGTEAFF
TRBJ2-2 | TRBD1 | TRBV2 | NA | TGTGCCAGCAGTGGACAGGGGTTAGGGGAGCTGTTTTTT | CASSGQGLGELFF
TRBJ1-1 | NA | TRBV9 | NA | TGTGCCAGCAGCGGTGTTGAAGCTTTCTTT | CASSGVEAFF
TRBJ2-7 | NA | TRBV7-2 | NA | TGTGCCAGCAGCTTTTCGATATCCCAGGGATGGGAGCAGTACTTC | CASSFSISQGWEQYF